The rows below give T cell receptor beta chains drawn from one sample of a study of CD8 T cells in Susac syndrome. TCRdb re-analysed the immunoSEQ multiplex PCR reads in MiXCR, keeping a single row per CDR3 protein. Of about 160,000 distinct CDR3 sequences in the sample, roughly 95% are singletons; the top ten hold less than 0.15%. Sequencing used CD4+ T cells from PBMCs. These receptors came from a human donor with Susac syndrome. CDR3s include the opening cysteine and the closing phenylalanine or tryptophan. D genes are given only for firm matches. Only part of the rows carry a size: once, few, many, or a class if the clone is expanded.

V	J	D	size	CDR3	DNA
TRBV15	TRBJ1-2	TRBD1	NA	CATSRALQGAGYTF	TGTGCCACCAGCAGAGCTTTACAGGGGGCAGGCTACACCTTC
TRBV2	TRBJ1-5	NA	NA	CASTARPGGNQPQHF	TGTGCCAGCACCGCTAGGCCGGGTGGCAATCAGCCCCAGCATTTT
TRBV4-3	TRBJ1-6	NA	NA	CASSQGRDTSPLHF	TGCGCCAGCAGCCAGGGTAGGGATACGTCACCCCTCCACTTT
TRBV20-1	TRBJ2-2	TRBD1	NA	CSAGAQGAETGELFF	TGCAGTGCTGGCGCACAGGGGGCAGAAACCGGGGAGCTGTTTTTT
TRBV29-1	TRBJ2-6	NA	NA	CSVESRGDPGANVLTF	TGCAGCGTTGAAAGCAGGGGAGACCCTGGGGCCAACGTCCTGACTTTC
TRBV20-1	TRBJ2-3	NA	NA	CSGGQADTQYF	TGCAGTGGGGGGCAGGCAGATACGCAGTATTTT
TRBV11-2	TRBJ1-1	TRBD1	NA	CASSSGGDYGTGTEAFF	TGTGCCAGCAGCTCAGGGGGAGACTACGGGACAGGCACTGAAGCTTTCTTT
TRBV29-1	TRBJ1-2	NA	NA	CSVVSTADGYTF	TGCAGCGTTGTAAGTACGGCGGATGGCTACACCTTC
TRBV15	TRBJ1-2	TRBD1	NA	CATSTRTGRYYGYTF	TGTGCCACCAGCACAAGGACAGGGCGGTACTATGGCTACACCTTC
TRBV28	TRBJ2-1	NA	NA	CASSLASNEQFF	TGTGCCAGCAGTTTAGCGAGCAATGAGCAGTTCTTC
TRBV12-3/TRBV12-4	TRBJ1-5	NA	NA	CASSFEASNQPQHF	TGTGCCAGCAGTTTCGAGGCCAGCAATCAGCCCCAGCATTTT
TRBV6-2/TRBV6-3	TRBJ2-6	NA	NA	CASSIGRSASGANVLTF	TGTGCCAGCAGTATTGGCAGGTCGGCCTCTGGGGCCAACGTCCTGACTTTC
TRBV20-1	TRBJ2-1	NA	NA	CSARPGYEQFF	TGCAGTGCTAGACCCGGGTATGAGCAGTTCTTC
TRBV14	TRBJ2-7	NA	NA	CASSQDLGVATYEQYF	TGTGCCAGCAGCCAAGATTTGGGAGTTGCAACCTACGAGCAGTACTTC
TRBV20-1	TRBJ2-7	TRBD2	NA	CSARDSRTSGRMRNYF	TGCAGTGCTAGAGATTCGAGGACTAGCGGGAGGATGAGGAACTACTTC
TRBV9	TRBJ2-1	TRBD2	NA	CASSGPGLAINEQFF	TGTGCCAGCAGCGGACCGGGACTAGCGATTAATGAGCAGTTCTTC
TRBV2	TRBJ1-2	TRBD1	NA	CASSAGQGREGNYGYTF	TGTGCCAGCAGTGCGGGACAGGGGAGAGAGGGGAACTATGGCTACACCTTC
TRBV19	TRBJ2-3	TRBD1	NA	CASSPSRGRTDTQYF	TGTGCCAGTAGTCCAAGCAGGGGGCGCACAGATACGCAGTATTTT
TRBV29-1	TRBJ2-3	TRBD2	NA	CSVVFGGVSDTQYF	TGCAGCGTTGTTTTCGGGGGGGTCTCAGATACGCAGTATTTT
TRBV13	TRBJ2-4	NA	NA	CASSLGRRGIQYF	TGTGCCAGCAGCCTAGGGCGTCGCGGCATTCAGTACTTC
TRBV7-2	TRBJ2-6	TRBD1	medium-sized	CASSSGQPSGANVLTF	TGTGCCAGCAGCTCGGGACAGCCCTCTGGGGCCAACGTCCTGACTTTC
TRBV3-1	TRBJ1-1	NA	NA	CASSQIEAEAFF	TGTGCCAGCAGCCAAATAGAGGCTGAAGCTTTCTTT
TRBV7-2	TRBJ2-3	TRBD2	NA	CASSLTSGGDTQYF	TGTGCCAGCAGCTTGACTAGCGGGGGGGATACGCAGTATTTT
TRBV12-5	TRBJ1-1	NA	NA	CASGLTEEDTEAFF	TGTGCTAGTGGTCTGACGGAGGAGGACACTGAAGCTTTCTTT
TRBV6-5	TRBJ2-3	NA	NA	CASSYRLRADTDTQYF	TGTGCCAGCAGTTACCGACTAAGGGCAGACACAGATACGCAGTATTTT
TRBV9	TRBJ1-1	NA	NA	CASSVVGRNTEAFF	TGTGCCAGCAGCGTAGTGGGGAGGAACACTGAAGCTTTCTTT
TRBV7-8	TRBJ2-3	NA	NA	CASSPLGGTTDTQYF	TGTGCCAGCAGCCCTCTTGGTGGTACGACAGATACGCAGTATTTT
TRBV18	TRBJ2-1	NA	NA	CASSPTLWNEQFF	TGTGCCAGCTCACCTACACTGTGGAATGAGCAGTTCTTC
TRBV24-1	TRBJ2-3	TRBD1	NA	CATRTGTGVADTQYF	TGTGCCACCAGGACCGGGACAGGGGTTGCAGATACGCAGTATTTT
TRBV27	TRBJ2-7	TRBD1	NA	CASSEQQGESYEQYF	TGTGCCAGCAGTGAACAACAGGGGGAGTCCTACGAGCAGTACTTC
TRBV12-3/TRBV12-4	TRBJ2-7	TRBD1	NA	CASSPQGAYEQYF	TGTGCCAGCAGTCCTCAGGGGGCCTACGAGCAGTACTTC
TRBV5-6	TRBJ1-5	TRBD1	NA	CASSIGQGFDQPQHF	TGTGCCAGCAGCATAGGACAGGGGTTCGATCAGCCCCAGCATTTT
TRBV11-2	TRBJ1-3	TRBD1	NA	CASSTGQGSGNTIYF	TGTGCCAGCAGCACGGGACAGGGGAGCGGAAACACCATATATTTT
TRBV4-2	TRBJ2-7	TRBD1	NA	CASSQDRTGNEQYF	TGTGCCAGCAGCCAAGATCGGACAGGGAACGAGCAGTACTTC
TRBV5-1	TRBJ2-1	NA	NA	CASSLFSGVSYNEQFF	TGCGCCAGCAGCTTATTCTCCGGGGTCTCCTACAATGAGCAGTTCTTC
TRBV11-2	TRBJ1-1	NA	NA	CASSVTTGFEAFF	TGTGCCAGCAGCGTTACGACAGGTTTTGAAGCTTTCTTT
TRBV19	TRBJ1-1	NA	NA	CASYRTNTEAFF	TGTGCCAGTTATCGAACGAACACTGAAGCTTTCTTT
TRBV4-3	TRBJ1-1	NA	NA	CASSQDGRGWTEAFF	TGCGCCAGCAGCCAAGATGGCCGGGGGTGGACTGAAGCTTTCTTT
TRBV3-1	TRBJ2-7	TRBD1	NA	CASSLNRGDEQYF	TGTGCCAGCAGCCTCAACAGGGGCGACGAGCAGTACTTC
TRBV5-4	TRBJ1-2	NA	once	CASSPRPAISGYTF	TGTGCCAGCAGCCCCAGACCAGCTATCTCTGGCTACACCTTC
TRBV14	TRBJ2-1	NA	NA	CASSQGGSFVNEQFF	TGTGCCAGCAGCCAAGGTGGAAGTTTTGTGAATGAGCAGTTCTTC
TRBV18	TRBJ2-5	TRBD2	NA	CASSSQASGVRETQYF	TGTGCCAGCTCTTCACAAGCTAGCGGCGTCAGAGAGACCCAGTACTTC
TRBV27	TRBJ1-5	TRBD1	NA	CASSRYQGAGQPQHF	TGTGCCAGCAGTCGATACCAGGGGGCGGGTCAGCCCCAGCATTTT
TRBV5-1	TRBJ2-5	TRBD2	NA	CASSPGRTSGGSDQETQYF	TGCGCCAGCTCCCCGGGTAGGACTAGCGGGGGGTCGGACCAAGAGACCCAGTACTTC
TRBV9	TRBJ1-4	NA	once	CASSPGPRDEKLFF	TGTGCCAGCAGCCCCGGGCCCCGGGATGAAAAACTGTTTTTT